What follows are 7 T cell receptor beta chains derived from one specimen sequenced in a study of T cell responses to AZD1222 COVID-19 vaccine. Some clones are missing from TCRdb's copy, which holds only in-frame ones; the method was immunoSEQ multiplex PCR. Among around 170,000 clones listed, around 90% were seen once. Sequencing was performed on peripheral blood, taken 28 days after the second AZD1222 dose. The receptors were gathered from an adult who received the AZD1222 COVID-19 vaccine.

The rearrangement joins TRBV28 to TRBJ2-7; D gene uncertain. From germline, CDR1 is MDHEN and CDR2 SYDVKM. Trimming removed 5 bases from V and 2 bases from J, with 10 bases in between. This CDR3 contains 13 residues. The CDR3 reads CASSIGPPYEQYF. CDR3 nucleotides: TGTGCCAGCAGTATCGGGCCTCCCTACGAGCAGTACTTC.

This chain uses TRBV24-1 with TRBJ1-2; TRBD1 agrees at 12 bases. The J segment lost 7 bases and the V segment lost 9 bases, leaving 14 bases of the junction unmatched. The CDR3 is 16 residues long. CDR1 is KGHDR, CDR2 SFDVKD, per germline. The CDR3 DNA sequence: TGTGCCACCCACCCGGGTCCGGGACAGGGGGCTGGTGGCTACACCTTC. Protein: CATHPGPGQGAGGYTF.

CDR3 DNA: TGTGCCAGCAGCCCTGGTTGGGGCAGGGAGGGGGATCAGCCCCAGCATTTT. Translating it yields CASSPGWGREGDQPQHF. V and J are TRBV7-9 and TRBJ1-5, with D perhaps matching TRBD1 (6 bases). Deletions cut 5 bases from V and 5 bases from J, with 22 bases between. The V gene's germline CDR1 is SEHNR and CDR2 FQNEAQ (reference sequence). The CDR3 is 17 amino acids. Full variable domain (outside the CDR3, taken from reference TRBV7-9 and TRBJ1-5): DTGVSQNPRHKITKRGQNVTFRCDPISEHNRLYWYRQTLGQGPEFLTYFQNEAQLEKSRLLSDRFSAERPKGSFSTLEIQRTEQGDSAMYLCASSPGWGREGDQPQHFGDGTRLSIL.

V usage is TRBV4-3 and J usage is TRBJ1-3, with unresolved D. Trimming shortened V by 0 bases and J by 3 bases, and 9 bases separated the two germline ends. Germline CDR1 and CDR2: LGHNA and YSLEER. This CDR3 has 15 amino acids. CDR3 bases: TGCGCCAGCAGCCAAGATCGACACCATGGAAACACCATATATTTT. Translated: CASSQDRHHGNTIYF.

This chain connects TRBV4-3 to TRBJ1-2; no reliable D call. Germline CDR1 LGHNA, CDR2 YSLEER. This CDR3 comprises 14 residues. Between the trimmed V and J ends, which lost 0 bases and 4 bases, there was a span of 9 bases. Written as DNA, the CDR3 is TGCGCCAGCAGCCAAGAGCGGACCCCCTATGGCTACACCTTC. Its protein product is CASSQERTPYGYTF.

The chain uses TRBV7-2 and TRBJ2-7; D remains ambiguous. The CDR3 has 12 residues. The germline V and J ends were trimmed by 3 bases and 0 bases, with 3 bases remaining between them. Germline lookup yields CDR1 SGHTA and CDR2 FQGNSA. In DNA, the CDR3 is TGTGCCAGCAGCTTTAACTCCTACGAGCAGTACTTC. Protein sequence: CASSFNSYEQYF.

The chain joins TRBV28 to TRBJ1-2; D gene unclear. Germline V lookup: CDR1 MDHEN, CDR2 SYDVKM. V dropped 5 bases and J dropped 13 bases, with 17 bases sitting between them. The CDR3 covers 12 residues. The CDR3 loop reads CASSLGPVGFTF. Here the CDR3 DNA reads TGTGCCAGCAGTCTTGGACCGGTGGGGTTCACCTTC.